The entry that follows covers one T cell receptor beta chain sequence. What it recognizes is unknown. This CDR3 is also generated by other DNA sequences in the sample. cDNA synthesis used the whole RNA isolate, giving expressed TCRB sequences. Method: immunoSEQ multiplex PCR; TCRdb's copy keeps in-frame clones and lacks some. In the table there are 630,000 or so clones, about 14% of which are singletons. The data derive from a study of beta chain features in type 1 diabetes. Study-wide points: In these data, an HLA type influence on TCRB rearrangement remained unresolved. Compared to healthy donors, patients appeared to have naive, central memory and Treg TCRB repertoires that were more alike. VDJ junctions from type 1 diabetes patients carried fewer insertions and larger deletions. The study found moderately but significantly shorter TCRB CDR3s in all four CD4+ subsets of Type 1 diabetes patients.

The material sequenced was naive CD4+ T cells from blood. This clonotype originated in a man younger than 35 with type 1 diabetes.

The CDR3 coding sequence is TGTGCCAGCAGTTACTCGCGGGGAGAGACCCAGTACTTC. Its protein product is CASSYSRGETQYF. The V and J genes are TRBV6-5 and TRBJ2-5, with D possibly being TRBD2 (6 bases). Germline CDR1 is MNHEY and CDR2 is SVGAGI. Trimming cost V 0 bases and J 4 bases, with 6 bases left between them. The CDR3 is 13 amino acids.